This entry describes one T cell receptor (beta chain). This specimen belongs to a study of blood T cell repertoires in COVID-19. Germline-derived CDR1 and CDR2 are SNHLY and FYNNEI. The CDR3 has 11 amino acids. Between the trimmed V and J ends, which lost 1 base and 9 bases, there was a span of 4 bases. Profiling relied on immunoSEQ multiplex PCR, and the TCRdb table lists in-frame clones only, not all of them. The repertoire holds some 90,000 clones, with about 80% as singletons. J is TRBJ2-1 and V is TRBV2; D gene unclear. The clonotype originates from a human donor in a cohort sampled during active COVID-19. Sequenced: peripheral blood. CDR3 nucleotide sequence: TGTGCCAGCAGTGAAGTCGGTGAGCAGTTCTTC. It translates to CASSEVGEQFF.